This record looks at one TCR beta chain sequence and its context. This record comes from a study of blood T cell repertoires in COVID-19. Germline CDR1 is SGHAT and CDR2 is FQNNGV. The CDR3 spans 16 residues. With V trimmed by 1 base and J by 3 bases, 6 bases remained unmatched. Method: immunoSEQ multiplex PCR; TCRdb's copy keeps in-frame clones and lacks some. The sample shows a few hundred thousand clones, around 88% of them seen only once. The V and J genes are TRBV11-2 and TRBJ2-3, with TRBD2 matching over 8 bases. Sequences were obtained from peripheral blood. This TCR derives from a woman aged 30 to 39 who had recovered from COVID-19. The CDR3: CASSLVAGGRTDTQYF. For the CDR3, the DNA is TGTGCCAGCAGCTTAGTGGCGGGGGGCAGGACAGATACGCAGTATTTT.